This T cell receptor (beta chain) was sequenced for a study of cytomegalovirus exposure and HLA in healthy donors. Study observations and caveats: According to a subsequent analysis, TCR clusters identified in the first cohort showed a tendency to co-occur across the 120 or so validation repertoires. It was 164 TCR beta chains that were listed as cytomegalovirus-associated.

Points on this clone: Its antigen remains unidentified.

V was pared by 2 bases and J by 7 bases, with 12 bases between. Germline loops: CDR1 SGHNT, CDR2 YENEEA. This CDR3 region has 13 residues. Clones were sequenced by immunoSEQ multiplex PCR, and TCRdb holds only the in-frame ones, with some missing. The sample consists of roughly 50,000 clones, around nine tenths of them appearing once. Source material: PBMCs. This sequence was found in a man in his late teens or twenties in good health and CMV-seronegative. The J gene is TRBJ2-7, the V gene TRBV11-3; a possible D gene is TRBD2 (5 bases). Here the CDR3 reads CASSLRPSGEQYF. CDR3 nucleotides: TGTGCCAGCAGCTTAAGGCCGTCGGGGGAGCAGTACTTC. Complete variable domain (other parts from reference TRBV11-3 and TRBJ2-7): EAGVVQSPRYKIIEKKQPVAFWCNPISGHNTLYWYLQNLGQGPELLIRYENEEAVDDSQLPKDRFSAERLKGVDSTLKIQPAELGDSAVYLCASSLRPSGEQYFGPGTRLTVT.